The next 3 T cell receptor beta chains were all read from a single sample in a study of CD8 T cells in ankylosing spondylitis. TCRdb independently ran MiXCR on the 5' RACE reads; one entry per CDR3 protein. The sample contains about 280,000 distinct CDR3 sequences, 20% of which appear only once. Sequencing was performed on blood, either unsorted or a sorted T cell fraction (not recorded which). These TCRs come from a male donor with ankylosing spondylitis or in good health (not recorded which).

The chain carries TRBV12-3 or TRBV12-4 and TRBJ2-7; no firm D call. The CDR3 extends over 13 amino acids. V lost 5 bases and J lost 6, with 14 bases in between. The CDR3 nucleotides read TGTGCCAGCAGTCAAGAGGTGATGCGCGAGCAGTACGTC. Translation: CASSQEVMREQYV.

The gene calls are TRBV3-1 and TRBJ1-3; tentatively, D is TRBD1 (6 bases). The CDR3 has 16 amino acids. Germline CDR1 is LGHDT and CDR2 is YNNKEL (reference sequence). V shed 2 bases and J shed 0 bases, with 11 bases lying between them. CDR3: CASSQPDRVSGNTIYF. In DNA, the CDR3 is TGTGCCAGCAGCCAACCGGACAGAGTCTCTGGAAACACCATATATTTT.

J is TRBJ2-2 and V is TRBV29-1; TRBD2 is a possible D gene (5 bases). The CDR3 has 13 amino acids. V was shortened by 3 bases and J by 1 base, with 6 bases between the two germline ends. The germline V gene has CDR1 SQVTM and CDR2 ANQGSEA. In DNA, the CDR3 is TGCAGCGTTGATGCGGGGAACACCGGGGAGCTGTTTTTT. It encodes CSVDAGNTGELFF.